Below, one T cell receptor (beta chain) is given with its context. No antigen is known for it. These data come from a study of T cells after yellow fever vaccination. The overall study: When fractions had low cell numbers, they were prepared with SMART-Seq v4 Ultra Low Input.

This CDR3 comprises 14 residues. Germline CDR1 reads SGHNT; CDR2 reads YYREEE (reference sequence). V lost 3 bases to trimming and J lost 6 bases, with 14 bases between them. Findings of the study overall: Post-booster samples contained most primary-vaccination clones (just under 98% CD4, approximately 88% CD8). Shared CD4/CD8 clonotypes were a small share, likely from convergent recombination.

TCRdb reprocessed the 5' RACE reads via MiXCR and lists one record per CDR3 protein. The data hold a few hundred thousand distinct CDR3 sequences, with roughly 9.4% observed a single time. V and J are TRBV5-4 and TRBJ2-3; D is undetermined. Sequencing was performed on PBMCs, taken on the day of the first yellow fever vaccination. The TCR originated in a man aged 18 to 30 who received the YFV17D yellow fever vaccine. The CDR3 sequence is CASSWNGRIDTQYF. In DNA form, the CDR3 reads TGTGCCAGCAGCTGGAACGGTCGTATCGATACGCAGTATTTT.